This T cell receptor beta chain emerged from a study of blood T cell repertoires in COVID-19. Across the study: Donors in the United States, Italy and Spain gave samples during acute or convalescent COVID-19.

Residents of under 25 US areas, aged about 18 to 89 years, made up the participants. Two negative PCRs, clearance, or symptom resolution were required of recovered Cohort 3 donors. V was clipped by 8 bases and J by 1 base, with 17 bases between them. The CDR3 length is 15 residues. Germline lookup yields CDR1 SEHNR and CDR2 FQNEAQ (reference sequence). Methods used by the authors: Estimation of nucleated cell counts was performed using reference gene primer amplification. Only in-frame clones appear in the TCRdb table, and some are missing; sequencing was by immunoSEQ multiplex PCR. The D gene and trimming were derived from the DNA, and the V and J assignments and clone size from that table. The data contain approximately 250,000 clones, nearly 90% of them singletons.

The chain couples TRBV7-9 to TRBJ1-1; D is ambiguous. The sequencing sample was made of PBMCs or T cells enriched from blood (not recorded which). The sequence was obtained from a woman aged 25-40 years who had recovered from COVID-19. CDR3 DNA sequence: TGTGCCAGCGACCAAACCGGGTCGACGAACACTGAAGCTTTCTTT. This sequence encodes CASDQTGSTNTEAFF.